Sequencing of this TCR beta chain was carried out in a study of T cells in Graves' hyperthyroidism and ophthalmopathy. The study excluded patients with uncontrolled infection, other autoimmune disease, pregnancy or lactation. This clonotype was seen many times. The source material, RNA transcripts, was used to amplify TCR beta CDR3 regions. The study used the HTBI primer set for a first-round RT-PCR of the TCR CDR3. TCRdb recomputed calls from the multiplex PCR reads with MiXCR, one row per CDR3 protein. Altogether approximately 630,000 distinct CDR3 sequences are present, 15% to 20% being singletons, with the ten largest covering 3.8%. V shed 1 base and J shed 1 base, with 16 bases lying between them. Per germline, CDR1 SGHVS and CDR2 FQNEAQ. The length of the CDR3 is 17 residues.

Sequencing input: blood. The V call is TRBV7-8, the J call TRBJ2-5, with a possible D match to TRBD2 (5 bases). The receptor comes from a woman in her twenties or thirties with Graves' hyperthyroidism. As DNA, the CDR3 is TGTGCCAGCAGCTTAGAGGAGGAATGGGCCACCCAAGAGACCCAGTACTTC. This sequence encodes CASSLEEEWATQETQYF. Supplemented by reference TRBV7-8 and TRBJ2-5, the full variable domain reads GAGVSQSPRYKVAKRGQDVALRCDPISGHVSLFWYQQALGQGPEFLTYFQNEAQLDKSGLPSDRFFAERPEGSVSTLKIQRTQQEDSAVYLCASSLEEEWATQETQYFGPGTRLLVL.